These T cell receptor beta chains were read from a single sample in a study of control samples from healthy donors and cancer patients. Sequencing was performed with immunoSEQ multiplex PCR; in TCRdb, only in-frame clones are kept and a portion is missing. The sample gives roughly 150,000 clones, just over 85% of which show up once; approximately 1.7% is in the top ten. The specimen sequenced was blood. The receptors were sampled from a man between 18 and 35 years old in good health. Each CDR3 is given without its conserved first and last residue. The order of the fields is clone size, V gene, J gene, CDR3 protein. Clone size, where shown, is once, few, many, or a class for clones that have expanded.

.,TRBV10-3,TRBJ2-2,AISEHPGGQGTNTGELF
many,TRBV7-9,TRBJ2-1,ASSTPTSGGYNEQF
.,TRBV7-3,TRBJ2-7,ASSSGHSYEQY
once,TRBV11-3,TRBJ2-2,ASSFPGQGTTGELF
.,TRBV30,TRBJ2-7,AWTSDTLIYEQY
.,TRBV5-6,TRBJ1-2,ASSLWGAGYT
.,TRBV5-1,TRBJ1-1,ASSGGPEAAEAF
.,TRBV6-2/TRBV6-3,TRBJ2-7,ASSSRQGNRYEQY
.,TRBV28,TRBJ2-1,ASSQGGTTSGEQF
.,TRBV20-1,TRBJ2-5,SASPESVGETQY
.,TRBV27,TRBJ2-4,ASRRLAGVMAKNIQY
.,TRBV14,TRBJ1-1,ASSLLPLGQGKAF
.,TRBV6-2/TRBV6-3,TRBJ2-7,ASSYSETGETYEQY
.,TRBV5-4,TRBJ2-2,ASSLVMGGNTGELF
.,TRBV6-6,TRBJ1-5,ASHRGGSNQPQH
.,TRBV6-2/TRBV6-3,TRBJ2-2,ASSYSRAGRLNTGELF
.,TRBV5-6,TRBJ2-1,ASSFGVGHNEQF
.,TRBV12-3/TRBV12-4,TRBJ2-7,ASSPGTGNEQY
.,TRBV9,TRBJ2-1,ASSVGPTIYEQF
.,TRBV15,TRBJ2-5,ATSIGQGGQETQY
many,TRBV4-3,TRBJ1-1,ASSQDNQGRGPNTEAF
.,TRBV15,TRBJ2-1,ATSLDRKSYNEQF
.,TRBV11-1,TRBJ2-7,ASSITGDGEQY